This TCR beta chain was obtained from a study of identical twins. Germline V gene data show CDR1 as SGHAT and CDR2 as FQNNGV. V lost 4 bases and J 4 bases, leaving 5 bases between the germline ends. CDR3 length: 12 amino acids. Broader study findings: Zero-insertion results could be subject to partial confounding by invariant MAIT and iNKT cells.

MiXCR, applied by TCRdb to the 5' RACE reads, yields one record per CDR3 protein. The sample lists a few hundred thousand distinct CDR3 sequences, approximately 25% occurring once. Details on this clonotype: Antigen specificity is unknown. A read error may be the cause here, since a much bigger clone is one base away.

The sample was also reused in another study, on T cells expressing NK-cell markers. That paper notes: Most of the eight sequenced donors were HCMV-seropositive; one was seronegative. There were four donors in whom these clonotypes also led the CD3+CD56-NKG2C+ fraction.

The rearrangement joins TRBV11-2 to TRBJ2-1; possibly TRBD2 for D (5 bases). This TCR was sampled from a woman aged 18-30 years in good health. Sequences were obtained from CD4+ T cells sorted from blood. The CDR3 reads CASSWEYNEQFF. The CDR3 DNA reads as TGTGCCAGCAGCTGGGAGTACAATGAGCAGTTCTTC. The full variable domain, in which reference TRBV11-2 and TRBJ2-1 provide the parts outside the CDR3, is EAGVAQSPRYKIIEKRQSVAFWCNPISGHATLYWYQQILGQGPKLLIQFQNNGVVDDSQLPKDRFSAERLKGVDSTLKIQPAKLEDSAVYLCASSWEYNEQFFGPGTRLTVL.